This TCR beta chain was obtained from a study of CD4 T cells in relation to SARS-CoV-2 and coronaviruses. The wider study: After roughly 11 days of antigen culture, PBMC TCR beta CDR3s were sequenced. The restricting HLA molecule for shared crossreactive spike epitopes was mapped.

Unexposed donor CD4+ T cells date from about 2011-2018, before the COVID-19 pandemic. CD4+ T cells were isolated from the cells after around 11 days of culture. Unexposed-donor CD4+ T cells were probed with SARS-CoV-2 S/N and four cold-coronavirus spikes, cells permitting. Cultures received half-medium IL-2 refreshes on days 3 and 7. This table comes from immunoSEQ multiplex PCR, and its TCRdb copy is limited to in-frame clones, with some not included. The sample has some 16,000 clones; around 74% are singletons. The sample holds one count of this clone. What it recognizes is unknown. The CDR3 loop spans 11 amino acids. CDR1 is KGHDR, CDR2 SFDVKD, per germline. V lost 10 bases and J 7 bases, leaving 10 bases between the germline ends.

The material sequenced was CD4+ T cells from PBMCs, cultured in vitro. The rearrangement uses TRBV24-1 and TRBJ2-1; D is ambiguous. The TCR comes from a human donor in good health. Written as DNA, the CDR3 is TGTGCCACTTCCGGTCAAAATGAGCAGTTCTTC. Protein product: CATSGQNEQFF.